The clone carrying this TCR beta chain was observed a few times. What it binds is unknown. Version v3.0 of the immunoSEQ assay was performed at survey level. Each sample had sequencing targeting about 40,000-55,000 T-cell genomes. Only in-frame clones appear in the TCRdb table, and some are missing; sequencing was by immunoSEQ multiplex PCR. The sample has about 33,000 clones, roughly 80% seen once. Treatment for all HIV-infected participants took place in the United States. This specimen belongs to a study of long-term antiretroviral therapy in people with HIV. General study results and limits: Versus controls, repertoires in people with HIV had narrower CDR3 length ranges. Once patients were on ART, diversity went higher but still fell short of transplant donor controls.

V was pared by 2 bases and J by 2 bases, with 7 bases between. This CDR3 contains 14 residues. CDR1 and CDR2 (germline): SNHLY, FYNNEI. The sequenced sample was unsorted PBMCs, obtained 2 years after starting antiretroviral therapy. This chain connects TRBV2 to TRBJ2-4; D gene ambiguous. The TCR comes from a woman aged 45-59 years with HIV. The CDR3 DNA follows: TGTGCCAGCAGTGAACGGTCCTCCAAAAACATTCAGTACTTC. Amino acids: CASSERSSKNIQYF.